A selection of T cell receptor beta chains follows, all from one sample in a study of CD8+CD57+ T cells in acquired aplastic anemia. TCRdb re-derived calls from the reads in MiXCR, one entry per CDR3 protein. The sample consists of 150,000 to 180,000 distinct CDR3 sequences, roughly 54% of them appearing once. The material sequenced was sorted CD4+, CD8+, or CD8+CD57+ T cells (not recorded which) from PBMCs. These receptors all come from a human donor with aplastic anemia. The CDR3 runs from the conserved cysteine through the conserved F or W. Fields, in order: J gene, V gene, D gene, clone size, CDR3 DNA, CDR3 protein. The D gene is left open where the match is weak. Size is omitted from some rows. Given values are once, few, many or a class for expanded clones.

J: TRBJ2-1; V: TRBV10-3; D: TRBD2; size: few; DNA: TGTGCCATCAGTGAGTCTCAGGGACTAGCGGGAGTTGAGCAGTTCTTC; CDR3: CAISESQGLAGVEQFF
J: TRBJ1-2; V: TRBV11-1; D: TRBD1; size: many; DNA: TGTGCCAGCAGCTCAGACTCCCCGGACAGGGGGGCCTATGGCTACACCTTC; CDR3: CASSSDSPDRGAYGYTF
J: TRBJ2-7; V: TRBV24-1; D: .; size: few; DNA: TGTGCCACCAGTGATGGACGCTACGAGCAGTACTTC; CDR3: CATSDGRYEQYF
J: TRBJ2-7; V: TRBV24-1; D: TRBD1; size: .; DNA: TGTGCCACCAGTGATTGGGACAGCTACGAGCAGTACTTC; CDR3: CATSDWDSYEQYF
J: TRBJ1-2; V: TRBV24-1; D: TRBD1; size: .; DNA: TGTGCCACCAGTGATCCGGACAGGGTCGATGGCTACACCTTC; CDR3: CATSDPDRVDGYTF
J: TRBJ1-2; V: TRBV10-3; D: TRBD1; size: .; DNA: TGTGCCATCAGTGAGTCGTTTATGACAGGGTATGGCTATGGCTACACCTTC; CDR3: CAISESFMTGYGYGYTF
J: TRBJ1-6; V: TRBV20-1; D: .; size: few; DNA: TGCAGTGCAGGGGAAGGGGAAGGTTCACCCCTCCACTTT; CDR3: CSAGEGEGSPLHF
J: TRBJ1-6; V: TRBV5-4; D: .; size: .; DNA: TGTGCCAGCAAGGGAGGAGGGGGGAATAATTCACCCCTCCACTTT; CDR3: CASKGGGGNNSPLHF
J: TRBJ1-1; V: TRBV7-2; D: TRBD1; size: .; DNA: TGTGCCAGCAAGGGACAGAAGAACACTGAAGCTTTCTTT; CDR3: CASKGQKNTEAFF
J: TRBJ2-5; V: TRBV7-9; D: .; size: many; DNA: TGTGCCAGCAGCCCTGAGAGTCAAGAGACCCAGTACTTC; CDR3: CASSPESQETQYF
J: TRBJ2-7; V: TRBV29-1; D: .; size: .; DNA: TGCAGCGTCGAGGGCGGCTGGGCCTACGAGCAGTACTTC; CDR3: CSVEGGWAYEQYF
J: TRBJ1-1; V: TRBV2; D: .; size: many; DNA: TGTGCCAGCAGGAGGGATCTGGGGGACACTGAAGCTTTCTTT; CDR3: CASRRDLGDTEAFF
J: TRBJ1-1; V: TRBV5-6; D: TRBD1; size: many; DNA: TGTGCCAGCAGCTTGGCCGGGACAGGGGGCACTGAAGCTTTCTTT; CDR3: CASSLAGTGGTEAFF
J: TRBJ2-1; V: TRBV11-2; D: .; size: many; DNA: TGTGCCAGCAGCTTCCTCTCAGGGGCCAGGGATGAGCAGTTCTTC; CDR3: CASSFLSGARDEQFF
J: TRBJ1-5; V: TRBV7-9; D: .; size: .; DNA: TGTGCCAGCAGCTCCTTCAATCAGCCCCAGCATTTT; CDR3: CASSSFNQPQHF
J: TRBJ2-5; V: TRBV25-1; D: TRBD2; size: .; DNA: TGTGCCAGCAGTAGGGCTAGCGGGATGAGCGGGGGAGAGACCCAGTACTTC; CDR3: CASSRASGMSGGETQYF
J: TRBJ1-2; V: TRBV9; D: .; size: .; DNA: TGTGCCAGCAGCGTAGGGACTGGGCGGGGGTTGGACTATGGCTACACCTTC; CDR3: CASSVGTGRGLDYGYTF
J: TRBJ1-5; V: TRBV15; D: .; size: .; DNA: TGTGCCACCAGCAGGACACGGGCCAGCAATCAGCCCCAGCATTTT; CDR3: CATSRTRASNQPQHF
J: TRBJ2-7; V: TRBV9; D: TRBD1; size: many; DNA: TGTGCCAGCAGCACTCAGGGGGTCCACGAGCAGTACTTC; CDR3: CASSTQGVHEQYF
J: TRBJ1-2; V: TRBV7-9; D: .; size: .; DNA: TGTGCCAGCAGCCTCGGACAGAATAATGGCTACACCTTC; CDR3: CASSLGQNNGYTF
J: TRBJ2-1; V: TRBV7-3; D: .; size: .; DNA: TGTGCCAGCAGCTTAGGGGGGGCAACCAATGAGCAGTTCTTC; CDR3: CASSLGGATNEQFF
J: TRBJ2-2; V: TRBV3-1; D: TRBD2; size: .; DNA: TGTGCCAGCAGCCATAAGCGGGGGGCGAACACCGGGGAGCTGTTTTTT; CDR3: CASSHKRGANTGELFF
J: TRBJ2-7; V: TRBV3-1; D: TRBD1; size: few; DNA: TGTGCCAGCAGCCAGGAGACCGGGACAGTTTTAGCCTACGAGCAGTACTTC; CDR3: CASSQETGTVLAYEQYF
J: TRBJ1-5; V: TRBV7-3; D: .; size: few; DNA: TGTGCCAGCAGCTTGGGTCGGGGGCCCCAGCATTTT; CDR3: CASSLGRGPQHF
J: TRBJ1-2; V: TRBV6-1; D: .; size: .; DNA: TGTGCCAGCAGTCCCCAGGAACCCTATGGCTACACCTTC; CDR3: CASSPQEPYGYTF
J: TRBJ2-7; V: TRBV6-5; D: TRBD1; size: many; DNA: TGTGCCAGCAGTTACTCGACAGGGGACAGGGGGCCCTACGAGCAGTACTTC; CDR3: CASSYSTGDRGPYEQYF
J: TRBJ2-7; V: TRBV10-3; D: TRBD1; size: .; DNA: TGTGCCATCAGGACAGGGGACTCGGACGAGCAGTACTTC; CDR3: CAIRTGDSDEQYF
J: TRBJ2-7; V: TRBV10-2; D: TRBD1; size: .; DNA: TGTGCCAGCAGTTACCAGACCGGGACAGGGGGCTCCTACGAGCAGTACTTC; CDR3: CASSYQTGTGGSYEQYF
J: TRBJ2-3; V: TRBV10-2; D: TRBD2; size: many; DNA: TGCGCCACGGGGGGGGGTACGCAGTATTTT; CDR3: CATGGGTQYF
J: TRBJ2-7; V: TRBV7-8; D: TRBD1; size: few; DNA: TGTGCCGATTGGACAGGTTTCTACGAGCAGTACTTC; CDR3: CADWTGFYEQYF
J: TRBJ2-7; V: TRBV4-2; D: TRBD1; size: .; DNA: TGTGCCAGCAGCCCTCGGGACAGGGGTTTTTACGAGCAGTACTTC; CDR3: CASSPRDRGFYEQYF
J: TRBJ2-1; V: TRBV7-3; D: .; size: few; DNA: TGTGCCAGCACCGGGGATTCCTACAATGAGCAGTTCTTC; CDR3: CASTGDSYNEQFF
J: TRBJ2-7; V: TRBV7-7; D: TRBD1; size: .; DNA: TGTGCTAGCAGCTCGAGGACAGGGGACTACGAGCAGTACTTC; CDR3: CASSSRTGDYEQYF
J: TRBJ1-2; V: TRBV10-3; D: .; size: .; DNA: TGTGCCATCAGTTCGCCGGACAGCATCTATGGCTACACCTTC; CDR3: CAISSPDSIYGYTF
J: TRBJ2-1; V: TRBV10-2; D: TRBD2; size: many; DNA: TGCGCCAGCAGTGCCCGGACTAGCGGGGGGAGCTCCTACAATGAGCAGTTCTTC; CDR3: CASSARTSGGSSYNEQFF
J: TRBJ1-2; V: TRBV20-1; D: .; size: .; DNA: TGCAGTGCTAGAGATTCCGGTTCTGGCTACACCTTC; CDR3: CSARDSGSGYTF
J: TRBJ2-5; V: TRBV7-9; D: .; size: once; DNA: TGTGCCAGCAGCCCGGGACAATACGAAGAGACCCAGTACTTC; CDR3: CASSPGQYEETQYF
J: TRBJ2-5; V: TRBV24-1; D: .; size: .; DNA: TGTGCCACCAGTGATTTGCAGGCAGGGGAGTTGGAGACCCAGTACTTC; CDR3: CATSDLQAGELETQYF
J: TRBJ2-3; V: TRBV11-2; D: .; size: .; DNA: TGTGCCAGCAGCTTACGAGGGGGGCAGAGAGATACGCAGTATTTT; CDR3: CASSLRGGQRDTQYF
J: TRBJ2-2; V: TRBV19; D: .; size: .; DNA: TGTGCCAGTAATCTGCAGGACACCGGGGAGCTGTTTTTT; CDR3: CASNLQDTGELFF